This T cell receptor beta chain came from a study of Ad26.COV2.S vaccination and SARS-CoV-2 variants. As to treatment: roughly 18 received Ad26.COV2.S at low or high dose, single or two shots; 5 received placebo; per-sample allocation not given. Vaccine and placebo recipients were sampled on day 63 after the first injection. Ad26 vector vaccine expressed Wuhan-strain SARS-CoV-2 spike. CDR3 length equals 15 residues. V lost 3 bases and J lost 2, with 12 bases in between. CDR1 and CDR2 (germline): SGHKS, YYEKEE (reference sequence). The assay was immunoSEQ multiplex PCR, and TCRdb's table has in-frame clones only and misses some. The sample consists of roughly 320,000 clones, roughly 86% of them appearing once.

The sample was peripheral blood, taken in a trial of Ad26.COV2.S vaccine versus placebo. The V gene is TRBV5-5, the J gene TRBJ1-3; a weak D match, TRBD1 (6 bases). The receptor was derived from a person aged 18-60 years who received the Ad26.COV2.S COVID-19 vaccine or a placebo. CDR3 nucleotides: TGTGCCAGCAGCTACAACAGGGACACTGGAAACACCATATATTTT. This translates into CASSYNRDTGNTIYF.